The source of this T cell receptor beta chain is a study of STAT5B mutations in CD4+ large granular lymphocyte leukemia. Germline CDR1 MDHEN, CDR2 SYDVKM. There are 17 residues in the CDR3. Losses at the gene ends were 6 bases for V and 14 bases for J; bases not matched to a gene: 19. The method was immunoSEQ multiplex PCR; TCRdb's version includes in-frame clones alone and lacks a portion of them. The data show tens of thousands of clones, less than 85% seen once. The chain is built from TRBV28 and TRBJ1-6; 10 positions match TRBD1. This clonotype was sampled from a human donor in good health. Sequencing input: CD4+ T cells from blood buffy coats. The CDR3 DNA sequence: TGTGCCAGCAGGGTGACAGGGGGCAGCATCCAAAGGGGAGCCCTCCACTTT. Its protein is CASRVTGGSIQRGALHF.